This T cell receptor (beta chain) appears in the sequencing data of a study of blood T cell repertoires in COVID-19. Across the whole study: The cDNA or gDNA used as material had been derived from T cells, B-cell-depleted T cells, or PBMCs.

V was cut by 5 bases and J by 7 bases, with 13 bases left in between. Looked up from germline, CDR1 is SGHTA and CDR2 is FQGTGA. The CDR3 covers 13 residues. As processed by the authors: Amplification of reference gene primers was used by the study to estimate nucleated cell counts. Profiled with immunoSEQ multiplex PCR; TCRdb holds only in-frame clones, not every one. V, J and clone size reflect that table, while D and trimming were determined from the DNA. In the table there are about 210,000 clones, approximately 90% of which are singletons. The rearrangement uses TRBV7-3 and TRBJ2-3; D is possibly TRBD2 (6 bases). The TCR comes from a man between 65 and 80 years old with acute or convalescent COVID-19. The material sequenced was peripheral blood. The chain's CDR3 is CASSTGSLHTQYF. The CDR3 bases are TGTGCCAGCAGCACCGGGAGCCTGCATACGCAGTATTTT.